These 32 T cell receptor beta chains were all obtained from the same sample, sequenced in a study of CD4 T cells in relation to SARS-CoV-2 and coronaviruses listed by TCRdb under 2021. Antigens of these TCRs are unknown. CD4+ T cells from unexposed donors were collected before the COVID-19 pandemic (2011-2018). After less than 13 days of culture, CD4+ T cells were isolated with the EasySep CD4+ T cell isolation kit. The method was the immunoSEQ multiplex PCR assay. This is the immuneACCESS table as TCRdb keeps it, with only in-frame sequences that have V and J called. A part of the clones is gone; compared with another copy, unresolved V genes explain less than half, and the rest is unexplained. The sample table holds about 27,000 clones, of which just under 75% were seen once. About 22% of the sample is in the top ten clones. Material: CD4+ T cells from PBMCs, cultured in vitro. The source is a human donor in good health.

The chain carries TRBV5-4 and TRBJ2-5; D possibly uses TRBD1 or TRBD2 (7 bases each). Trimming removed 4 bases at V and 2 bases at J, with 15 bases between. CDR1 and CDR2 from the germline V gene are SGHNT and YYREEE (reference sequence). The CDR3 contains 15 residues. The CDR3 protein is CASSPRQGGQETQYF. CDR3 bases: TGTGCCAGCAGCCCGAGACAGGGAGGGCAAGAGACCCAGTACTTC.

V and J are TRBV12-3 or TRBV12-4 and TRBJ2-1; D might be TRBD1 or TRBD2, each matching 5 bases. This CDR3 region has 13 residues. V lost 6 bases and J 9 bases, leaving 15 bases between the germline ends. The CDR3 bases are TGTGCCAGCAGCCCCCTCAGGGCGGGTGAGCAGTTCTTC. Protein: CASSPLRAGEQFF.

This chain connects TRBV4-1 to TRBJ1-6; D is perhaps TRBD1 (6 bases). V was trimmed by 1 base and J by 10 bases, leaving 17 bases between them. Germline loops: CDR1 MGHRA, CDR2 YSYEKL. This CDR3 has 16 residues. For the CDR3, the DNA is TGCGCCAGCAGCCAAGGTTTTGCAGGGGTCGGGTCACCCCTCCACTTT. As protein: CASSQGFAGVGSPLHF.

This clone was recorded once. This chain joins TRBV6-5 and TRBJ2-1; D not certain. CDR3 length: 13 residues. Trimming took off 7 bases at V and 10 bases at J, with 17 bases between the two ends. Germline CDR1 reads MNHEY; CDR2 reads SVGAGI. The CDR3 bases are TGTGCCAGCAAGATTGGGGAAAATGGGGAGCAGTTCTTC. Amino acids: CASKIGENGEQFF.

The V gene is TRBV7-9, the J gene TRBJ2-1; no definite D call. V was shortened by 4 bases and J by 0 bases, with 19 bases between the two germline ends. Per germline, CDR1 SEHNR and CDR2 FQNEAQ (reference sequence). CDR3 length: 18 amino acids. The CDR3 region is CASSSPRVARSSYNEQFF. CDR3 DNA sequence: TGTGCCAGCAGCTCACCCCGGGTGGCCCGAAGCTCCTACAATGAGCAGTTCTTC.

This rearrangement joins TRBV29-1 to TRBJ2-5; 12 bases agree with TRBD2. The J segment lost 4 bases and the V segment lost 7 bases, leaving 10 bases of the junction unmatched. Germline CDR1 SQVTM, CDR2 ANQGSEA. The CDR3 runs 15 residues. The CDR3 nucleotides are TGCAGCGCGATACTAGCGGGGGGCCCGCCAGAGACCCAGTACTTC. Amino acid sequence: CSAILAGGPPETQYF. The full variable domain, its missing parts supplied by reference TRBV29-1 and TRBJ2-5, is SAVISQKPSRDICQRGTSLTIQCQVDSQVTMMFWYRQQPGQSLTLIATANQGSEATYESGFVIDKFPISRPNLTFSTLTVSNMSPEDSSIYLCSAILAGGPPETQYFGPGTRLLVL.

V gene TRBV7-8 combines with J gene TRBJ2-7, with D perhaps TRBD1 (6 bases). The CDR3 is 16 residues long. V lost 0 bases and J 6 bases, leaving 18 bases between the germline ends. The V gene's germline CDR1 is SGHVS and CDR2 FQNEAQ. The CDR3 bases are TGTGCCAGCAGCTTAGCATCTGGAGGCAGGGGAAGCGAGCAGTACTTC. Translated, it gives CASSLASGGRGSEQYF.

This chain joins TRBV11-2 and TRBJ2-5; 7 bases fit TRBD1. This CDR3 spans 14 amino acids. Germline V gives CDR1 SGHAT, CDR2 FQNNGV. V lost 5 bases, J lost 2 bases, and 5 bases stayed unmatched. The CDR3 region has the DNA TGTGCCAGCAGCCTTGGGACAGCGCAAGAGACCCAGTACTTC. Its protein product is CASSLGTAQETQYF. Full variable domain (remainder filled in from reference TRBV11-2 and TRBJ2-5): EAGVAQSPRYKIIEKRQSVAFWCNPISGHATLYWYQQILGQGPKLLIQFQNNGVVDDSQLPKDRFSAERLKGVDSTLKIQPAKLEDSAVYLCASSLGTAQETQYFGPGTRLLVL.

The chain recombines TRBV5-1 with TRBJ1-2, with 9 bases matching TRBD1. This CDR3 spans 16 amino acids. The V and J ends lost 3 bases and 0 bases, in that order; junction bases with no gene match: 6. Per germline, CDR1 SGHRS and CDR2 YFSETQ. CDR3 bases: TGCGCCAGCAGCTGGACAGGGGCCCCAGCTAACTATGGCTACACCTTC. Protein sequence: CASSWTGAPANYGYTF.

The chain recombines TRBV7-3 with TRBJ2-3; TRBD2 is a possible D gene (6 bases). Per germline, CDR1 SGHTA and CDR2 FQGTGA. The germline V and J ends were trimmed by 4 bases and 0 bases, with 8 bases remaining between them. The CDR3 has 14 residues. The CDR3 loop is CASSSSESTDTQYF. The DNA for the CDR3 is TGTGCCAGCAGCTCTAGCGAAAGCACAGATACGCAGTATTTT.

This clone occurred a few times. V usage is TRBV15 and J usage is TRBJ1-5; D is possibly TRBD1 (6 bases). There are 16 residues in the CDR3. Germline-derived CDR1 and CDR2 are LNHNV and YYDKDF (reference sequence). V was pared by 1 base and J by 6 bases, with 16 bases between. The CDR3 loop is CATSRGVGGGVQPQHF. The CDR3 nucleotides are TGTGCCACCAGCAGAGGCGTGGGAGGGGGAGTTCAGCCCCAGCATTTT.

The chain uses TRBV6-2 or TRBV6-3 and TRBJ2-3; D gene ambiguous. Trimming left V 0 bases short and J 6 bases short, with 7 bases between. From germline, CDR1 is MNHEY and CDR2 SVGEGT. The CDR3 sequence is 13 residues long. The DNA of the CDR3 is TGTGCCAGCAGTTACTCGAAGCTGGATACGCAGTATTTT. Protein sequence: CASSYSKLDTQYF.

The chain is built from TRBV6-5 and TRBJ1-1; TRBD1 might be the D (5 bases). V lost 0 bases and J lost 5, with 7 bases in between. This CDR3 is 13 amino acids long. CDR1 is MNHEY and CDR2 is SVGAGI in the germline V gene. The CDR3 is CASSYSRGTEAFF. CDR3 DNA sequence: TGTGCCAGCAGTTACTCAAGGGGAACTGAAGCTTTCTTT.

The chain couples TRBV5-1 to TRBJ1-6; 8 bases are a match to TRBD1. Germline V lookup: CDR1 SGHRS, CDR2 YFSETQ. Trimming cost V 7 bases and J 5 bases; bases outside gene matches: 14. This CDR3 comprises 17 residues. The chain's CDR3 is CASSQGRDRFNNSPLHF. The CDR3 bases are TGCGCCAGCTCTCAAGGCCGGGACAGGTTCAATAATTCACCCCTCCACTTT.

This rearrangement joins TRBV2 to TRBJ2-7; 7 bases agree with TRBD1. The CDR3 length is 14 residues. V was clipped by 3 bases and J by 2 bases; unmatched bases: 4. Germline lookup yields CDR1 SNHLY and CDR2 FYNNEI. Here the CDR3 reads CASSDYRGPYEQYF. The CDR3 bases are TGTGCCAGCAGTGATTATAGGGGGCCCTACGAGCAGTACTTC.

This chain uses TRBV3-1 (or the pseudogene TRBV3-2) with TRBJ2-1, with TRBD2 identical over 9 bases. Germline V gene sequence: CDR1 LGHDT, CDR2 YNNKEL (reference sequence). V was pared by 0 bases and J by 10 bases, with 13 bases of the junction left unmatched. This CDR3 comprises 17 residues. This chain's CDR3 is CASSQDYQRGALGEQFF. CDR3 nucleotide sequence: TGTGCCAGCAGCCAAGATTACCAGCGGGGGGCCCTTGGAGAGCAGTTCTTC.

The chain carries TRBV30 and TRBJ1-2; 7 bases fit TRBD1. The germline CDR1 and CDR2 sequences are GTSNPN and SVGIG (reference sequence). The CDR3 sequence is 14 residues long. Trimming took 1 base from V and 4 from J; bases not matched to a gene: 6. CDR3 DNA: TGTGCCTGGAGTGCCCCCCCAGGGGGCTATGGCTACACCTTC. Its protein product is CAWSAPPGGYGYTF.

Concerning this clone: Its ends do not fully match the called genes, so a read error is possible. The rearrangement joins TRBV18 to TRBJ2-1; perhaps D is TRBD1 or TRBD2 (6 bases each). This CDR3 spans 16 amino acids. Per the germline V gene, CDR1 is KGHSH and CDR2 is LQKENI. Here the CDR3 DNA reads TGTGCCAGCTCCCCACCAGCGAGGGGGGTGGAAAATGAGCAGTTCTTC. Encoded protein: CASSPPARGVENEQFF.

This chain uses TRBV9 with TRBJ2-1, with TRBD2 matching 9 bases. After removal of 3 bases from V and 8 bases from J, the junction contained 3 bases not matched to a gene. Per the germline V gene, CDR1 is SGDLS and CDR2 is YYNGEE. The CDR3 has 13 residues. The chain's CDR3 is CASSASGIDEQFF. The DNA of the CDR3 is TGTGCCAGCAGCGCTAGCGGGATCGATGAGCAGTTCTTC. Full variable domain (remainder filled in from reference TRBV9 and TRBJ2-1): DSGVTQTPKHLITATGQRVTLRCSPRSGDLSVYWYQQSLDQGLQFLIQYYNGEERAKGNILERFSAQQFPDLHSELNLSSLELGDSALYFCASSASGIDEQFFGPGTRLTVL.

The chain is built from TRBV10-2 and TRBJ2-7, with 7 bases matching TRBD1. J gave up 0 bases and V 2 bases, and 10 bases lay outside the gene matches. Germline CDR1 WSHSY, CDR2 SAAADI. CDR3 length: 17 amino acids. CDR3 nucleotides: TGCGCCAGCAGTGAGACAACCGGGACAGCGAGCTCCTACGAGCAGTACTTC. Its translation is CASSETTGTASSYEQYF.

This clone was seen only a few times. The V and J genes are TRBV7-9 and TRBJ2-6, with no clear D. CDR1 SEHNR and CDR2 FQNEAQ come from the germline V gene (reference sequence). The CDR3 totals 15 residues. The V gene lost 5 bases and the J gene lost 0 bases, with 8 bases spanning the gap. The CDR3 protein is CASSGDFSGANVLTF. CDR3 bases: TGTGCCAGCAGCGGAGACTTCTCTGGGGCCAACGTCCTGACTTTC.

The chain recombines TRBV7-9 with TRBJ1-2, with TRBD1 as a possible D gene (6 bases). The CDR3 is 15 amino acids. V shed 3 bases and J shed 0 bases, with 11 bases lying between them. The V gene's germline CDR1 is SEHNR and CDR2 FQNEAQ (reference sequence). CDR3 region: CASSLDYRANYGYTF. The CDR3 DNA reads TGTGCCAGCAGCTTGGATTACAGGGCTAACTATGGCTACACCTTC.

This clone was seen a handful of times. One end of the junction does not line up with germline, which may come from a read error. The chain combines TRBV7-7 with TRBJ2-5; D is perhaps TRBD1 or TRBD2 (5 bases each). Per the germline V gene, CDR1 is SSHAT and CDR2 is FNYEAQ (reference sequence). CDR3 length: 14 amino acids. CDR3 DNA sequence: TGTGCTAGCAGCCGACGGGACCGCGGGGAGACCCAGTACTTC. Its protein product is CASSRRDRGETQYF.

This clone was detected a few times. The V call is TRBV29-1, the J call TRBJ1-1; possibly TRBD1 for D (6 bases). The V end was cut by 6 bases, the J end by 1 base, with 15 bases between. This CDR3 has 14 residues. CDR1 and CDR2 from the germline V gene are SQVTM and ANQGSEA. The CDR3 sequence is CSVEPRGGNTEAFF. CDR3 nucleotide sequence: TGCAGCGTCGAACCCAGGGGAGGGAACACTGAAGCTTTCTTT.

This chain connects TRBV7-2 to TRBJ2-5; D might be TRBD2 (5 bases). V was pared by 1 base and J by 4 bases, with 10 bases between. CDR3 length: 14 amino acids. Germline V CDR1 and CDR2: SGHTA, FQGNSA. The CDR3 DNA reads TGTGCCAGCAGCTTAGAACTAGGACCAGAGACCCAGTACTTC. Its protein is CASSLELGPETQYF.

The chain employs TRBV7-9 and TRBJ2-2, with D tentatively TRBD2 (5 bases). The CDR3 contains 13 residues. Trimming removed 4 bases from V and 4 bases from J, with 7 bases in between. Germline V gene lookup returns CDR1 SEHNR and CDR2 FQNEAQ (reference sequence). The CDR3 is CASSSEGTGELFF. The DNA for the CDR3 is TGTGCCAGCAGCTCCGAGGGCACCGGGGAGCTGTTTTTT.

Here the CDR3 DNA reads TGTGCCAGCAGTGAATCAGAGACCCAGTACTTC. Translating gives CASSESETQYF. The chain joins TRBV2 to TRBJ2-5, with no clear D. The germline V and J ends were trimmed by 2 bases and 4 bases, with 2 bases remaining between them. The germline V gene has CDR1 SNHLY and CDR2 FYNNEI. The CDR3 runs 11 residues.

The rearrangement uses TRBV10-1 and TRBJ2-3, with a tentative D call TRBD2 (6 bases). The CDR3 is made up of 11 amino acids. Germline V CDR1 and CDR2: WNHNN, SYGVQD (reference sequence). The CDR3 is CATGGTDTQYF. The CDR3 DNA reads TGCGCTACGGGGGGCACAGATACGCAGTATTTT.

The chain has TRBV3-1 (or the pseudogene TRBV3-2) and TRBJ2-3; the match to TRBD2 covers 9 bases. Germline loops: CDR1 LGHDT, CDR2 YNNKEL (reference sequence). After removal of 4 bases from V and 1 base from J, the junction contained 6 bases not matched to a gene. The CDR3 contains 16 residues. This CDR3 reads CASSPKREARTDTQYF. The CDR3 DNA sequence: TGTGCCAGCAGCCCCAAGCGGGAGGCTCGCACAGATACGCAGTATTTT.

V and J are TRBV11-2 and TRBJ1-2; D gene uncertain. Between the trimmed V and J ends, which lost 0 bases and 4 bases, there was a span of 6 bases. Germline CDR1 is SGHAT and CDR2 is FQNNGV. The CDR3 extends over 13 amino acids. CDR3 in amino acids: CASSLEDLYGYTF. For the CDR3, the DNA is TGTGCCAGCAGCTTAGAGGACCTCTATGGCTACACCTTC.

The J gene is TRBJ2-1, the V gene TRBV19; TRBD2 agrees at 7 bases. V was clipped by 8 bases and J by 8 bases; unmatched bases: 9. CDR1 and CDR2 (germline): LNHDA, SQIVND (reference sequence). This CDR3 spans 13 amino acids. The CDR3 loop reads CASLSSTSHEQFF. CDR3 nucleotide sequence: TGTGCCAGTTTATCCTCGACTAGCCATGAGCAGTTCTTC.

This rearrangement joins TRBV12-5 to TRBJ2-5; D might be TRBD1 or TRBD2, each matching 6 bases. CDR1 LGHNT and CDR2 FRNRAP come from the germline V gene. V lost 2 bases and J lost 5, with 15 bases in between. The CDR3 loop spans 15 amino acids. The CDR3 loop reads CASGLTRKGGETQYF. For the CDR3, the DNA is TGTGCTAGTGGTTTGACCCGAAAAGGGGGGGAGACCCAGTACTTC. Full variable domain (missing parts from reference TRBV12-5 and TRBJ2-5): DARVTQTPRHKVTEMGQEVTMRCQPILGHNTVFWYRQTMMQGLELLAYFRNRAPLDDSGMPKDRFSAEMPDATLATLKIQPSEPRDSAVYFCASGLTRKGGETQYFGPGTRLLVL.